This T cell receptor beta chain stems from a study of blood T cell repertoires in COVID-19. Clones were sequenced by immunoSEQ multiplex PCR, and TCRdb holds only the in-frame ones, with some missing. The sample contains about 310,000 clones, roughly 84% of which appear only once. The ends were cut back, 3 bases at V and 1 base at J, with 12 bases in the middle. Per germline, CDR1 SGHTA and CDR2 FQGTGA. The CDR3 length is 15 residues. Sequencing was performed on peripheral blood. This sequence originates from a man aged 50 to 59 with active or convalescent COVID-19. V usage is TRBV7-3 and J usage is TRBJ1-1, with D possibly being TRBD1 (6 bases). The CDR3 DNA follows: TGTGCCAGCAGCTTGTCTGGACAGCCGAACACTGAAGCTTTCTTT. Translated: CASSLSGQPNTEAFF.